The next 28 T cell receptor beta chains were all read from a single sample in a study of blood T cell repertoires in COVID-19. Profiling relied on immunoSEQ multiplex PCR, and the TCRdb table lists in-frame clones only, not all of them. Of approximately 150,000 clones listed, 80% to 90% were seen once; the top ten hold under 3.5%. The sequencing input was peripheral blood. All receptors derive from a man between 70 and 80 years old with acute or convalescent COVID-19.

CDR3 residues: CASSLGGGRTYEQYF. The CDR3, as DNA: TGCGCCAGCAGCTTGGGAGGGGGTAGAACCTACGAGCAGTACTTC. The chain is built from TRBV5-1 and TRBJ2-7; a possible D gene is TRBD1 (6 bases). The V gene lost 0 bases and the J gene lost 2 bases, with 12 bases spanning the gap. Germline values: CDR1 SGHRS, CDR2 YFSETQ. CDR3 length: 15 amino acids.

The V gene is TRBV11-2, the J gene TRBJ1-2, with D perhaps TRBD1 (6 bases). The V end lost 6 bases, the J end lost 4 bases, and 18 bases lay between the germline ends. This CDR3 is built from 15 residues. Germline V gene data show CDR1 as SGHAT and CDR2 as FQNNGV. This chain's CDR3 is CASSPRGGLSYGYTF. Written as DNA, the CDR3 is TGTGCCAGCAGTCCGAGGGGGGGGCTGAGCTATGGCTACACCTTC. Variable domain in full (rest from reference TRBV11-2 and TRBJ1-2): EAGVAQSPRYKIIEKRQSVAFWCNPISGHATLYWYQQILGQGPKLLIQFQNNGVVDDSQLPKDRFSAERLKGVDSTLKIQPAKLEDSAVYLCASSPRGGLSYGYTFGSGTRLTVV.

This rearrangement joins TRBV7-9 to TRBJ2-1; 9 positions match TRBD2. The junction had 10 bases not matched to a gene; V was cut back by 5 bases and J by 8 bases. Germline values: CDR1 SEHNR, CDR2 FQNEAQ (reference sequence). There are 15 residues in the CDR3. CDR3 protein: CASSRLAEKTDEQFF. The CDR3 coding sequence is TGTGCCAGCAGCAGACTAGCGGAAAAAACGGATGAGCAGTTCTTC.

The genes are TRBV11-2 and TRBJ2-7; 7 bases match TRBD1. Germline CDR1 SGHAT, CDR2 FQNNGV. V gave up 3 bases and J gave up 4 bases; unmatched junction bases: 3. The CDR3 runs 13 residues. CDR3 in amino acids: CASSLGQRYEQYF. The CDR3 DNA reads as TGTGCCAGCAGCTTGGGACAGCGATACGAGCAGTACTTC.

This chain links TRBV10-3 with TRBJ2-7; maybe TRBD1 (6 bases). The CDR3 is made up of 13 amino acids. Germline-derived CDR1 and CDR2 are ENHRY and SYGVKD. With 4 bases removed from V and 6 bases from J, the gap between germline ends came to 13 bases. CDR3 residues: CAISVQGQGEQYF. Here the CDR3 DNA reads TGTGCCATCAGTGTACAGGGTCAAGGCGAGCAGTACTTC.

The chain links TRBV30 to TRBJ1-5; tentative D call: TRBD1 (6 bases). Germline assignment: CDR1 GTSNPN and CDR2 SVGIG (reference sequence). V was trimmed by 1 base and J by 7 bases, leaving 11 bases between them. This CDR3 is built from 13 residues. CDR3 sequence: CAWSAVGGQPQHF. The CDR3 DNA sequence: TGTGCCTGGAGTGCAGTAGGGGGACAGCCCCAGCATTTT.

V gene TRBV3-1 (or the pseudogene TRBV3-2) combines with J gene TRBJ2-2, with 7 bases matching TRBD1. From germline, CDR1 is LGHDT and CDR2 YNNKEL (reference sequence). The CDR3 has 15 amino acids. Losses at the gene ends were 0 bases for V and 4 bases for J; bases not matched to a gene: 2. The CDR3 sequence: CASSQEPGGTGELFF. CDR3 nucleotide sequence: TGTGCCAGCAGCCAAGAGCCAGGGGGCACCGGGGAGCTGTTTTTT.

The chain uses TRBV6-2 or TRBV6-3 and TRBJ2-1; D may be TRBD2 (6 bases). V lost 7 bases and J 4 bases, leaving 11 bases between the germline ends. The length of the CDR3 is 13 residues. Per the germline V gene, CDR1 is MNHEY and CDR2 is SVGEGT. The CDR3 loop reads CASTPGLYNEQFF. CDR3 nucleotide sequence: TGTGCCAGCACCCCGGGACTGTACAATGAGCAGTTCTTC.

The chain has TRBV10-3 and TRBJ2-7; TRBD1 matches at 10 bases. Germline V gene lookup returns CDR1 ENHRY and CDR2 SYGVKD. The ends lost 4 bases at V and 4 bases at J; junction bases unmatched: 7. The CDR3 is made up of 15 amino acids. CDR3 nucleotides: TGTGCCATCAGTGGGGACAGGGGATCGAGTTACGAGCAGTACTTC. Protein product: CAISGDRGSSYEQYF.

The CDR3 nucleotides read TGTGCCATCAGTGGCTCTAGCGGGGGGAACACCGGGGAGCTGTTTTTT. Protein: CAISGSSGGNTGELFF. V and J are TRBV10-3 and TRBJ2-2; 10 nucleotides line up with TRBD2. The V and J ends lost 4 bases and 1 base, in that order; junction bases with no gene match: 3. The CDR3 is 16 residues long. Looked up from germline, CDR1 is ENHRY and CDR2 is SYGVKD.

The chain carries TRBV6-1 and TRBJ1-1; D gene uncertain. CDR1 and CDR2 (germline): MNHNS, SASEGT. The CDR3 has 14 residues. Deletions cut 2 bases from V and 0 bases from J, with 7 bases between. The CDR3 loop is CASSEIVMNTEAFF. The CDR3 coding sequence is TGTGCCAGCAGTGAAATAGTTATGAACACTGAAGCTTTCTTT.

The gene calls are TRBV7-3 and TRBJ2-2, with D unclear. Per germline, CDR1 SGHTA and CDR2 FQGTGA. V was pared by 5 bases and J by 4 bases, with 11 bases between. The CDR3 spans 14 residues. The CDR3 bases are TGTGCCAGCAGCCACGATCAGGTCACCGGGGAGCTGTTTTTT. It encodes CASSHDQVTGELFF.

The CDR3 protein is CASSPTGGNSYGYTF. CDR3 bases: TGTGCCAGCAGTCCTACAGGGGGAAACTCCTATGGCTACACCTTC. The genes are TRBV6-5 and TRBJ1-2, with 8 bases aligning to TRBD1. The J segment lost 4 bases and the V segment lost 5 bases, leaving 9 bases of the junction unmatched. The CDR3 consists of 15 residues. The V gene's germline CDR1 is MNHEY and CDR2 SVGAGI.

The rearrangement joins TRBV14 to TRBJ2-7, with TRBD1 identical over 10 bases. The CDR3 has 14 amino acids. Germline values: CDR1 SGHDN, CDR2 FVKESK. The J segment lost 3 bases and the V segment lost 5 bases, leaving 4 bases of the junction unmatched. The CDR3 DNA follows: TGTGCCAGCAGCACGGGACAGGGGAGCTACGAGCAGTACTTC. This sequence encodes CASSTGQGSYEQYF.

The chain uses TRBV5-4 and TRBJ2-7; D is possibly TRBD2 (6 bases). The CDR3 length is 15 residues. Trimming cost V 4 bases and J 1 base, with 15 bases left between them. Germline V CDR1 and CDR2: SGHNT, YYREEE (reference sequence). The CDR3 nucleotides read TGTGCCAGCAGCCCGGACGGGAGACCTTCCTACGAGCAGTACTTC. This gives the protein CASSPDGRPSYEQYF.

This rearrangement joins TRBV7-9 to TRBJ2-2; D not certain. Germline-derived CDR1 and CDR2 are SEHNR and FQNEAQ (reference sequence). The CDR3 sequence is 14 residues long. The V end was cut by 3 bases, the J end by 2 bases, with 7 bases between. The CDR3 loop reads CASSFAANTGELFF. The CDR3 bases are TGTGCCAGCAGCTTCGCGGCCAACACCGGGGAGCTGTTTTTT.

CDR3 nucleotide sequence: TGTGCCAGCAGTGACGGGACTTTGAATTACAATGAGCAGTTCTTC. Translated: CASSDGTLNYNEQFF. This chain joins TRBV6-1 and TRBJ2-1; D may be TRBD2 (6 bases). V lost 3 bases, J lost 4 bases, and 13 bases lay in between. Germline lookup yields CDR1 MNHNS and CDR2 SASEGT. CDR3 length: 15 residues.

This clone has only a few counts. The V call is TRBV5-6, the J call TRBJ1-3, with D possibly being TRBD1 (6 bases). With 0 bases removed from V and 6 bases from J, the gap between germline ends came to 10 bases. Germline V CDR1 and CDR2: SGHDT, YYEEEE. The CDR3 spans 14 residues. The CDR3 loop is CASSLGPGVNTIYF. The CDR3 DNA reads TGTGCCAGCAGCTTGGGCCCAGGGGTAAACACCATATATTTT.

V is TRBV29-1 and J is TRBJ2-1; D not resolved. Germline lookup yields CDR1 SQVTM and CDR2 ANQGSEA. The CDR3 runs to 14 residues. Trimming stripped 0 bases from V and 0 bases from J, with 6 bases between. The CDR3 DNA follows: TGCAGCGTTGAAGAGGTCGGCTCCTACAATGAGCAGTTCTTC. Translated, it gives CSVEEVGSYNEQFF.

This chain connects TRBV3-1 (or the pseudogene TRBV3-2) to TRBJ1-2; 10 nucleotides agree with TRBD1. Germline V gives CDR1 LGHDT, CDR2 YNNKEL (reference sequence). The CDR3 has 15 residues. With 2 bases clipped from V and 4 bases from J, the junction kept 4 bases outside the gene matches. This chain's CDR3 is CASSQRDRGGYGYTF. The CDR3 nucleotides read TGTGCCAGCAGCCAACGGGACAGGGGAGGCTATGGCTACACCTTC.

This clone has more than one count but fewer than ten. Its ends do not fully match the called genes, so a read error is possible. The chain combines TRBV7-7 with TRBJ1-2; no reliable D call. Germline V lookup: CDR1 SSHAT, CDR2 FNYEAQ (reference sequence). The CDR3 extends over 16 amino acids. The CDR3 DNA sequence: TGTGCTAGCAGCTTAGAACAGACCGGTCTTAACTATGGCTACACCTTC. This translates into CASSLEQTGLNYGYTF.

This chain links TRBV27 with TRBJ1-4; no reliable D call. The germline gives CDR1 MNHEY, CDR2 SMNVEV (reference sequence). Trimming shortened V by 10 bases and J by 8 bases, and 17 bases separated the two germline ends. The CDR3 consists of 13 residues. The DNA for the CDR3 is TGTGCCACCAAGGAGGGTTCATACGAAAAACTGTTTTTT. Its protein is CATKEGSYEKLFF.

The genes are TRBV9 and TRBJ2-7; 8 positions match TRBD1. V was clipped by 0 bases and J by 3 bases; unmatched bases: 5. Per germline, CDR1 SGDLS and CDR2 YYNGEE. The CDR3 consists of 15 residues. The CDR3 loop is CASSVDQGAHYEQYF. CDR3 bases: TGTGCCAGCAGCGTAGATCAGGGGGCGCACTACGAGCAGTACTTC.

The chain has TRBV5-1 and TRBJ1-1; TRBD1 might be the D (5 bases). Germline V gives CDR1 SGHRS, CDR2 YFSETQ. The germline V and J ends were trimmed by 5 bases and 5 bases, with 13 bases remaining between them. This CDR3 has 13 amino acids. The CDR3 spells CASRPREGTEAFF. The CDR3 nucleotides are TGCGCCAGCAGACCCCGGGAGGGGACTGAAGCTTTCTTT.

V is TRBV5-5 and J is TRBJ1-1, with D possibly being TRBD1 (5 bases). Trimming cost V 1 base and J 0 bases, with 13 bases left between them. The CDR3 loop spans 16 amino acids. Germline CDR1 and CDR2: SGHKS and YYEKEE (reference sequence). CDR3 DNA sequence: TGTGCCAGCAGCTTGAGCCCCCCCAGGGTGAACACTGAAGCTTTCTTT. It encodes CASSLSPPRVNTEAFF. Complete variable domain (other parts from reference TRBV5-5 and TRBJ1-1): DAGVTQSPTHLIKTRGQQVTLRCSPISGHKSVSWYQQVLGQGPQFIFQYYEKEERGRGNFPDRFSARQFPNYSSELNVNALLLGDSALYLCASSLSPPRVNTEAFFGQGTRLTVV.

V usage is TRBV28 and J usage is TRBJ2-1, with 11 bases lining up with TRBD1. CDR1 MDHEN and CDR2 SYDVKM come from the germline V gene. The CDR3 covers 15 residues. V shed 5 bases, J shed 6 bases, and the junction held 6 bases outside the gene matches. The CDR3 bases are TGTGCCAGCAGTCTGAGGGGGACAGGGGGCAATGAGCAGTTCTTC. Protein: CASSLRGTGGNEQFF. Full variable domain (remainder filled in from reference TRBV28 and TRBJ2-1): DVKVTQSSRYLVKRTGEKVFLECVQDMDHENMFWYRQDPGLGLRLIYFSYDVKMKEKGDIPEGYSVSREKKERFSLILESASTNQTSMYLCASSLRGTGGNEQFFGPGTRLTVL.

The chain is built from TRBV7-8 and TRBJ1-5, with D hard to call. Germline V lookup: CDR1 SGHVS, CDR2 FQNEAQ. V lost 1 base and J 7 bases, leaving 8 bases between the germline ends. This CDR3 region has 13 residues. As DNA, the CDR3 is TGTGCCAGCAGCTTAGATCTTGGCCAGCCCCAGCATTTT. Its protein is CASSLDLGQPQHF.

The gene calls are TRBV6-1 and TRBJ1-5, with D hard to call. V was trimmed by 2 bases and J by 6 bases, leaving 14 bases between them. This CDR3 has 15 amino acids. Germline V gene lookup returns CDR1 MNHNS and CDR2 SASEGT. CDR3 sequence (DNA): TGTGCCAGCAGTGAAAAGGCGGCGCAGATTCAGCCCCAGCATTTT. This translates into CASSEKAAQIQPQHF.